This TCR beta chain was sequenced in a study of cytomegalovirus exposure and HLA in healthy donors. Study findings and constraints: While the bulk of TCR sequences proved rare, some public TCRs turned up in many donors. DRB1 showed the most TCR associations and HLA-C the fewest in a later analysis, as rates varied by HLA locus. TCR beta sequences reportedly predicted most subjects' HLA-A and HLA-B alleles accurately.

V lost 6 bases and J 5 bases, leaving 10 bases between the germline ends. CDR3 size: 13 residues. Germline CDR1 MDHEN, CDR2 SYDVKM. All the people who gave samples were healthy bone marrow donors. PCR primers comprised 60 Vbeta and 13 Jbeta primers. Here immunoSEQ multiplex PCR was the method, and the copy in TCRdb shows in-frame clones only, minus some. The sample includes about 45,000 clones, about three quarters of them seen just once. Concerning this clone: Its antigen remains unidentified.

The source of this sequence is a woman aged 30 to 39 in good health and CMV-seronegative. This chain joins TRBV28 and TRBJ2-2, with a weak D call TRBD2 (6 bases). What was sequenced was PBMCs. CDR3: CASRAGTTGELFF. In DNA, the CDR3 is TGTGCCAGCAGGGCGGGGACGACCGGGGAGCTGTTTTTT. Full variable domain (outside the CDR3, taken from reference TRBV28 and TRBJ2-2): DVKVTQSSRYLVKRTGEKVFLECVQDMDHENMFWYRQDPGLGLRLIYFSYDVKMKEKGDIPEGYSVSREKKERFSLILESASTNQTSMYLCASRAGTTGELFFGEGSRLTVL.